This is a list of T cell receptor beta chains from one sample in a study of cytomegalovirus exposure and HLA in healthy donors. Profiled with immunoSEQ multiplex PCR; TCRdb holds only in-frame clones, not every one. The repertoire includes some 110,000 clones, roughly 79% of them detected once, and 1.6% sits in the top ten. The sequenced sample consisted of PBMCs. The receptors come from a woman aged 18-29 years in good health and CMV-seronegative. Each CDR3 is given with its conserved first and last residue. A D gene is named only where the DNA matches it firmly. The size entry is marked missing in some rows and otherwise reads once, few, many or a size class.

D gene,CDR3 length,clone size,V gene,J gene,CDR3 DNA,CDR3 protein
NA,14,NA,TRBV6-4,TRBJ1-2,TGTGCCAGCAGTGACCAGCCAGGGCGCTATGGCTACACCTTC,CASSDQPGRYGYTF
NA,17,few,TRBV13,TRBJ1-6,TGTGCCAGCAGCGACCATACGGCAGGGGTACATAATTCACCCCTCCACTTT,CASSDHTAGVHNSPLHF
NA,14,once,TRBV28,TRBJ1-4,TGTGCCAGCAGTTTAGTTAGGGACTATAAAAAACTGTTTTTT,CASSLVRDYKKLFF
TRBD2,16,NA,TRBV9,TRBJ2-2,TGTGCCAGCAGCGTCCGTAGCGGGGGTAACACCGGGGAGCTGTTTTTT,CASSVRSGGNTGELFF
NA,18,NA,TRBV7-8,TRBJ1-2,TGTGCCAGCAGCTTAGTTCGGTCCACTAGCGTGGCTAACTATGGCTACACCTTC,CASSLVRSTSVANYGYTF
TRBD1,16,NA,TRBV5-1,TRBJ1-1,TGCGCCAGCAGCCTCGGGACAGGCAACTCGAACACTGAAGCTTTCTTT,CASSLGTGNSNTEAFF
NA,14,NA,TRBV25-1,TRBJ1-2,TGTGCCAGCAGATCAGGGGCACCGGTCTATGGCTACACCTTC,CASRSGAPVYGYTF
NA,16,few,TRBV6-1,TRBJ1-6,TGTGCCAGCAGTGAAGCCGGAGACCCTCGGGGTTCACCCCTCCACTTT,CASSEAGDPRGSPLHF
TRBD1,15,NA,TRBV30,TRBJ1-5,TGTGCCTGGTCGAGAGGAGGGGGCTTCAAACAGCCCCAGCATTTT,CAWSRGGGFKQPQHF
NA,14,NA,TRBV6-5,TRBJ1-1,TGTGCCAGCAGTTACGACGGGGTTAGCACTGAAGCTTTCTTT,CASSYDGVSTEAFF
NA,15,NA,TRBV5-4,TRBJ1-4,TGTGCCAGCAGCTTCGGGGGAGGTGCTAATGAAAAACTGTTTTTT,CASSFGGGANEKLFF
TRBD1,12,NA,TRBV7-2,TRBJ1-1,TGTGCCAGCAGCTTACGGACAGGGAGAGCTTTCTTT,CASSLRTGRAFF
TRBD1,16,NA,TRBV7-9,TRBJ2-3,TGTGCCAGCAGCCCCGTTAAAGGGGGCTTCCCAGATACGCAGTATTTT,CASSPVKGGFPDTQYF
TRBD1,14,NA,TRBV4-1,TRBJ2-3,TGCGCCAGCAGCCCCGACAGGGGGGCAGATACGCAGTATTTT,CASSPDRGADTQYF
NA,14,NA,TRBV18,TRBJ1-1,TGTGCCAGCACGCAAGACAGGACGAATACTGAAGCTTTCTTT,CASTQDRTNTEAFF
NA,14,NA,TRBV5-1,TRBJ1-6,TGCGCCAGCAGCTTGGAACAGATTAATTCACCCCTCCACTTT,CASSLEQINSPLHF
TRBD1,16,few,TRBV5-1,TRBJ2-1,TGCGCCAGCAGCTCGAATCCGGGACAGGGGTACAATGAGCAGTTCTTC,CASSSNPGQGYNEQFF
TRBD1,15,NA,TRBV7-9,TRBJ1-1,TGTGCCAGCAGCTTAGTTACAGGGGGTGTTACTGAAGCTTTCTTT,CASSLVTGGVTEAFF
NA,12,NA,TRBV5-4,TRBJ1-2,TGTGCCAGCGCGCCGGGTGACTATGGCTACACCTTC,CASAPGDYGYTF
TRBD1,15,NA,TRBV2,TRBJ1-6,TGTGCCAGCAGTCCAGGGGGCACTTATAATTCACCCCTCCACTTT,CASSPGGTYNSPLHF
TRBD1,13,NA,TRBV29-1,TRBJ2-3,TGCAGCGTCAGGGGGACCCTCACAGATACGCAGTATTTT,CSVRGTLTDTQYF
TRBD1,14,NA,TRBV5-1,TRBJ2-7,TGCGCCAGCAGCTTCCAGGGGGCCAGCTACGAGCAGTACTTC,CASSFQGASYEQYF
TRBD1,15,NA,TRBV10-3,TRBJ1-5,TGTGCCACCACAGGGTATCCGACAGGGGATCAGCCCCAGCATTTT,CATTGYPTGDQPQHF
TRBD2,14,NA,TRBV28,TRBJ2-1,TGTGCCAGCAGTTTCCCAACTAGCGGGGGCCGGGAGTTCTTC,CASSFPTSGGREFF
NA,15,NA,TRBV19,TRBJ1-4,TGTGCCAGTAGTGAAGGGGTTGCAACTAATGAAAAACTGTTTTTT,CASSEGVATNEKLFF
NA,14,few,TRBV7-6,TRBJ1-6,TGTGCCAGCAGTTTCACAGGTTCCAATTCACCCCTCCACTTT,CASSFTGSNSPLHF
NA,14,NA,TRBV7-9,TRBJ1-1,TGTGCCAGCAGCTTAGTCTCAGGGTACACTGAAGCTTTCTTT,CASSLVSGYTEAFF
NA,16,NA,TRBV12-2,TRBJ1-6,TGTGCAAGTCGCGCCGGGACAGGGGGCAAGGGTTCACCCCTCCACTTT,CASRAGTGGKGSPLHF
TRBD1,14,NA,TRBV30,TRBJ2-2,TGTGCCTGTAAGAGACAGGGTGTAATCGGGGAGCTGTTTTTT,CACKRQGVIGELFF
TRBD2,18,NA,TRBV30,TRBJ2-1,TGTGCCTGGAGTTTGATAGCGGGGTCTCAGAGCTCCTACAATGAGCAGTTCTTC,CAWSLIAGSQSSYNEQFF
NA,14,NA,TRBV2,TRBJ1-6,TGTGCCAGCGTACGGAGCTCCTATAATTCACCCCTCCACTTT,CASVRSSYNSPLHF
TRBD1,16,NA,TRBV28,TRBJ1-1,TGTGCCAGCACCCCGACAGGGGGAGTGGGGAACACTGAAGCTTTCTTT,CASTPTGGVGNTEAFF
NA,17,NA,TRBV4-1,TRBJ2-3,TGCGCCAGCAGCTACCGAACTAGCTGGGGGTCGACAGATACGCAGTATTTT,CASSYRTSWGSTDTQYF
TRBD1,16,NA,TRBV5-1,TRBJ2-7,TGCGCCAGCAGGGCTACTCCGGGACAGGGGAACTACGAGCAGTACTTC,CASRATPGQGNYEQYF
TRBD1,14,NA,TRBV7-8,TRBJ2-7,TGTGCCAGCAGCCGCGACAGGGCCTCCTACGAGCAGTACTTC,CASSRDRASYEQYF
NA,14,NA,TRBV6-5,TRBJ2-7,TGTGCCAGCAGCCGACAGGGAGGTCAAGACGAGCAGTACTTC,CASSRQGGQDEQYF
TRBD1,14,once,TRBV30,TRBJ1-6,TGTGCCTGGAATCCGGGACAGCCGGGTAAAGCCCTCCACTTT,CAWNPGQPGKALHF
TRBD2,17,NA,TRBV4-1,TRBJ2-3,TGCGCCAGCAGCCAAGATTTTCGAGCGGGGGGTGGCGATACGCAGTATTTT,CASSQDFRAGGGDTQYF
NA,13,NA,TRBV28,TRBJ2-2,TGTGCCAGCAGTTTACGGAACACCGGGGAGCTGTTTTTT,CASSLRNTGELFF
NA,15,NA,TRBV7-2,TRBJ2-2,TGTGCCAGCAGCCCGTCGGGTATTAGTGGCGGGGAGCTGTTTTTT,CASSPSGISGGELFF
TRBD2,15,NA,TRBV6-5,TRBJ2-7,TGTGCCAGCAGTTATCGCGGGACTAGCGGCGACGAGCAGTACTTC,CASSYRGTSGDEQYF
NA,15,NA,TRBV7-2,TRBJ1-2,TGTGCCAGCAGTCCTCAGTGGCGGCAGCCCTATGGCTACACCTTC,CASSPQWRQPYGYTF
TRBD1,14,NA,TRBV7-3,TRBJ2-1,TGTGCCAGCAGCCCAGGACAGGGTTTGAATGAGCAGTTCTTC,CASSPGQGLNEQFF
TRBD1,15,NA,TRBV19,TRBJ2-1,TGTGCCAGTAGTATGGGACAGGACCCTAGGGATGAGCAGTTCTTC,CASSMGQDPRDEQFF
NA,15,NA,TRBV6-6,TRBJ1-5,TGTGCCAGCAGAACTACGGGGGGATCCAATCAGCCCCAGCATTTT,CASRTTGGSNQPQHF
TRBD2,17,few,TRBV11-2,TRBJ2-7,TGTGCCAGCAGCCAGACTAGCGGGGGTCAGAGCTCCTACGAGCAGTACTTC,CASSQTSGGQSSYEQYF
NA,12,NA,TRBV28,TRBJ2-7,TGTGCCAGCAGCCTCAATCGGGGCGAGCAGTACTTC,CASSLNRGEQYF
NA,17,few,TRBV5-1,TRBJ2-1,TGCGCCAGCAGCTTGGCCGCGGGTTCTGGATCCTACAATGAGCAGTTCTTC,CASSLAAGSGSYNEQFF
TRBD1,13,few,TRBV6-5,TRBJ1-4,TGTGCCAGCGGCAACAGGGGTAATGAAAAACTGTTTTTT,CASGNRGNEKLFF
NA,15,NA,TRBV4-1,TRBJ1-3,TGCGCCAGCAGCCACCCCCCGGGATCTGGAAACACCATATATTTT,CASSHPPGSGNTIYF
NA,15,NA,TRBV6-1,TRBJ2-2,TGTGCCAGCAGTGAGTCTTTTCACGGGGCCGGGGAGCTGTTTTTT,CASSESFHGAGELFF
TRBD1,17,NA,TRBV19,TRBJ1-1,TGTGCCAGTAGTGCGACCGGGACAGGGCGAATGAACACTGAAGCTTTCTTT,CASSATGTGRMNTEAFF